The rows below give T cell receptor beta chains drawn from one sample of a study of CD8 T cells in Susac syndrome. A single record per CDR3 protein comes from TCRdb applying MiXCR to the immunoSEQ multiplex PCR reads. The sample lists 100,000 to 150,000 distinct CDR3 sequences, more than 85% occurring once. Sequences were obtained from CD8+ T cells from PBMCs. These receptors were collected from a human donor with multiple sclerosis. Both conserved end residues are part of each CDR3. The order of the fields is D gene, V gene, J gene, clone size, CDR3 DNA, CDR3 protein. The D gene is left open where the match is weak. Clone size is shown for a subset of rows, as once, few, many or a class of expanded clone.

d_call: TRBD2
v_call: TRBV7-6
j_call: TRBJ2-1
clone_size: -
cdr3_nt: TGTGCCAGCAGCTTGGGGACTAGCGGGGGCAACAATGAGCAGTTCTTC
cdr3_aa: CASSLGTSGGNNEQFF

d_call: TRBD1
v_call: TRBV7-8
j_call: TRBJ2-3
clone_size: -
cdr3_nt: TGTGCCAGCAGCACAATCGAGCCGGGACAGGACACAGATACGCAGTATTTT
cdr3_aa: CASSTIEPGQDTDTQYF

d_call: TRBD2
v_call: TRBV5-6
j_call: TRBJ2-5
clone_size: -
cdr3_nt: TGTGCCAGCAGCGTTACTCTAGCGGGGATAGGGAAAGAGACCCAGTACTTC
cdr3_aa: CASSVTLAGIGKETQYF

d_call: TRBD1
v_call: TRBV4-1
j_call: TRBJ1-6
clone_size: -
cdr3_nt: TGCGCCAGCAGCCAACAACAGGGGGCCCGCTATAATTCACCCCTCCACTTT
cdr3_aa: CASSQQQGARYNSPLHF

d_call: -
v_call: TRBV12-3/TRBV12-4
j_call: TRBJ1-1
clone_size: -
cdr3_nt: TGTGCCAGCAGCTTCGGACGTGTCACTGAAGCTTTCTTT
cdr3_aa: CASSFGRVTEAFF

d_call: -
v_call: TRBV25-1
j_call: TRBJ1-1
clone_size: -
cdr3_nt: TGTGCCAGCAGTGACAAAGCGGGCAGGATACAAGCTTTCTTT
cdr3_aa: CASSDKAGRIQAFF

d_call: -
v_call: TRBV7-2
j_call: TRBJ2-1
clone_size: -
cdr3_nt: TGTGCCAGCAGCCACCGACGCACTAGGCGCGATGAGCAGTTCTTC
cdr3_aa: CASSHRRTRRDEQFF

d_call: TRBD1
v_call: TRBV7-9
j_call: TRBJ2-3
clone_size: -
cdr3_nt: TGTGCCAGCAGCCCGTCCGAACAGGGGGCGGATACGCAGTATTTT
cdr3_aa: CASSPSEQGADTQYF

d_call: -
v_call: TRBV5-5
j_call: TRBJ1-2
clone_size: -
cdr3_nt: TGTGCCAGCAGCTTATCATATGACAGGACGAACTATGGCTACACCTTC
cdr3_aa: CASSLSYDRTNYGYTF

d_call: -
v_call: TRBV15
j_call: TRBJ1-6
clone_size: -
cdr3_nt: TGTGCCACCAGCAGAGATCGGGGAGATAATTCACCCCTCCACTTT
cdr3_aa: CATSRDRGDNSPLHF

d_call: TRBD1
v_call: TRBV3-1
j_call: TRBJ2-7
clone_size: -
cdr3_nt: TGTGCCAGCACTCCGGGACAGGGGATTTACGAGCAGTACTTC
cdr3_aa: CASTPGQGIYEQYF

d_call: TRBD1
v_call: TRBV7-9
j_call: TRBJ1-2
clone_size: -
cdr3_nt: TGTGCCAGCAGCTCCCCGGGACAGGGGCAACATGGCTACACCTTC
cdr3_aa: CASSSPGQGQHGYTF

d_call: -
v_call: TRBV12-3/TRBV12-4
j_call: TRBJ2-1
clone_size: -
cdr3_nt: TGTGCCAGCAGGCGAACCCATGAGCAGTTCTTC
cdr3_aa: CASRRTHEQFF

d_call: TRBD1
v_call: TRBV29-1
j_call: TRBJ1-3
clone_size: -
cdr3_nt: TGCAGCGCTATTGCCCGGGACAGTCTCTCTGGAAACACCATATATTTT
cdr3_aa: CSAIARDSLSGNTIYF

d_call: -
v_call: TRBV4-1
j_call: TRBJ2-7
clone_size: -
cdr3_nt: TGCGCCAGCAGCCTGGAGCCCTCGGCCTCCTACGAGCAGTACTTC
cdr3_aa: CASSLEPSASYEQYF

d_call: -
v_call: TRBV5-1
j_call: TRBJ2-7
clone_size: few
cdr3_nt: TGCGCCAGCAGCGGCATGGCCTACGAGCAGTACTTC
cdr3_aa: CASSGMAYEQYF

d_call: TRBD1
v_call: TRBV13
j_call: TRBJ1-3
clone_size: -
cdr3_nt: TGTGCCAGCAGCTTAGAGCGGGACAGGGGAATTGGAAACACCATATATTTT
cdr3_aa: CASSLERDRGIGNTIYF

d_call: TRBD2
v_call: TRBV7-2
j_call: TRBJ2-5
clone_size: -
cdr3_nt: TGTGCCAGCAGCTTAGCGGGGCGTAGCGGGAGAGCAGAATGGGAGACCCAGTACTTC
cdr3_aa: CASSLAGRSGRAEWETQYF

d_call: TRBD2
v_call: TRBV5-1
j_call: TRBJ2-3
clone_size: -
cdr3_nt: TGCGCCAGCAGCTCTGGTGAAGCGGGGGGCCTTTCAGATACGCAGTATTTT
cdr3_aa: CASSSGEAGGLSDTQYF

d_call: -
v_call: TRBV12-3/TRBV12-4
j_call: TRBJ2-5
clone_size: -
cdr3_nt: TGTGCCAGCAGTTTGTTCAGGGGGGGCCAAGAGACCCAGTACTTC
cdr3_aa: CASSLFRGGQETQYF

d_call: -
v_call: TRBV6-1
j_call: TRBJ2-3
clone_size: -
cdr3_nt: TGTGCCAGCAGTGGACTACGGGACATATTCACAGATACGCAGTATTTT
cdr3_aa: CASSGLRDIFTDTQYF

d_call: -
v_call: TRBV27
j_call: TRBJ1-5
clone_size: -
cdr3_nt: TGTGCCAGCAGTTTATTTGCAGGAGAAAATCAGCCCCAGCATTTT
cdr3_aa: CASSLFAGENQPQHF

d_call: -
v_call: TRBV15
j_call: TRBJ2-5
clone_size: -
cdr3_nt: TGTGCCACCAGTAACGTAGGGCAGGGGAAGGAAGAGACCCAGTACTTC
cdr3_aa: CATSNVGQGKEETQYF

d_call: TRBD2
v_call: TRBV29-1
j_call: TRBJ2-2
clone_size: -
cdr3_nt: TGCAGCGTTGAGGGACTAGCGGGAACGAGGACCGGGGAGCTGTTTTTT
cdr3_aa: CSVEGLAGTRTGELFF

d_call: -
v_call: TRBV19
j_call: TRBJ2-6
clone_size: -
cdr3_nt: TGTGCCAGTAGTATAGAGGGGTATTCTGGGGCCAACGTCCTGACTTTC
cdr3_aa: CASSIEGYSGANVLTF

d_call: TRBD2
v_call: TRBV19
j_call: TRBJ2-5
clone_size: -
cdr3_nt: TGTGCCAGTCGCGCCCCTAGCGGGAGGCAGACCCAGTACTTC
cdr3_aa: CASRAPSGRQTQYF

d_call: -
v_call: TRBV18
j_call: TRBJ2-7
clone_size: few
cdr3_nt: TGTGCCAGCTCAGGCGGGAACTACGAGCAGTACTTC
cdr3_aa: CASSGGNYEQYF

d_call: TRBD1
v_call: TRBV7-8
j_call: TRBJ2-7
clone_size: -
cdr3_nt: TGTGCCAGCAGCCAATCGGACAGGGGGCTAAACGAGCAGTACTTC
cdr3_aa: CASSQSDRGLNEQYF

d_call: -
v_call: TRBV7-8
j_call: TRBJ2-1
clone_size: -
cdr3_nt: TGTGCCAGCAGCTTAGTGTGGACTGAGCAGTTCTTC
cdr3_aa: CASSLVWTEQFF

d_call: -
v_call: TRBV10-3
j_call: TRBJ2-5
clone_size: -
cdr3_nt: TGTGCCATCAGTGAGTCCTCGGCCGTAACCGAGACCCAGTACTTC
cdr3_aa: CAISESSAVTETQYF

d_call: TRBD2
v_call: TRBV28
j_call: TRBJ2-7
clone_size: -
cdr3_nt: TGTGCCAGCAGTGATCCGACTAGCGGCCTCTACGAGCAGTACTTC
cdr3_aa: CASSDPTSGLYEQYF

d_call: TRBD2
v_call: TRBV2
j_call: TRBJ2-1
clone_size: -
cdr3_nt: TGTGCCAGCAGTTTTACTAGCGGGGGGCCTCGTCACAATGAGCAGTTCTTC
cdr3_aa: CASSFTSGGPRHNEQFF

d_call: -
v_call: TRBV12-3/TRBV12-4
j_call: TRBJ2-3
clone_size: -
cdr3_nt: TGTGCCAGCAGCATGATTGGGGGCACAGATACGCAGTATTTT
cdr3_aa: CASSMIGGTDTQYF

d_call: -
v_call: TRBV15
j_call: TRBJ1-5
clone_size: -
cdr3_nt: TGTGCCACCAGCGGAAAAGAACTTAGCAATCAGCCCCAGCATTTT
cdr3_aa: CATSGKELSNQPQHF

d_call: TRBD2
v_call: TRBV7-8
j_call: TRBJ2-1
clone_size: -
cdr3_nt: TGTGCCAGCAGCCCGACTACCGGGACTAGCGCTAGATTTTACAATGAGCAGTTCTTC
cdr3_aa: CASSPTTGTSARFYNEQFF

d_call: -
v_call: TRBV12-5
j_call: TRBJ2-7
clone_size: -
cdr3_nt: TGTGCTAGTGGTTTGGGGTTCCCCTACGAGCAGTACTTC
cdr3_aa: CASGLGFPYEQYF

d_call: -
v_call: TRBV4-1
j_call: TRBJ1-5
clone_size: -
cdr3_nt: TGCGCCAGCAGCCAAGGACAGAATCAGCCCCAGCATTTT
cdr3_aa: CASSQGQNQPQHF

d_call: -
v_call: TRBV7-6
j_call: TRBJ2-6
clone_size: -
cdr3_nt: TGTGCCAGCAGCTTAGGGAGGGCCGTCAAGGAGGCCAACGTCCTGACTTTC
cdr3_aa: CASSLGRAVKEANVLTF

d_call: -
v_call: TRBV6-6
j_call: TRBJ2-7
clone_size: -
cdr3_nt: TGTGCCAGCAGTTACGGGACCACCTACGAGCAGTACTTC
cdr3_aa: CASSYGTTYEQYF

d_call: -
v_call: TRBV4-2
j_call: TRBJ2-5
clone_size: once
cdr3_nt: TGTGCCAGCAGCCAAGTACGGGGAGAGACCCAGTACTTC
cdr3_aa: CASSQVRGETQYF

d_call: -
v_call: TRBV6-5
j_call: TRBJ2-3
clone_size: -
cdr3_nt: TGTGCCAGCAGTTACGGAGTCACCACAGATACGCAGTATTTT
cdr3_aa: CASSYGVTTDTQYF

d_call: TRBD1
v_call: TRBV7-9
j_call: TRBJ2-2
clone_size: -
cdr3_nt: TGTGCCACCGGATGGGACAGGGAGAACACCGGGGAGCTGTTTTTT
cdr3_aa: CATGWDRENTGELFF

d_call: -
v_call: TRBV5-1
j_call: TRBJ1-5
clone_size: -
cdr3_nt: TGCGCCAGCAGCCCCGGACCGGTTTATAGCAATCAGCCCCAGCATTTT
cdr3_aa: CASSPGPVYSNQPQHF

d_call: -
v_call: TRBV19
j_call: TRBJ2-2
clone_size: -
cdr3_nt: TGTGCCATTCGGGCGGCCGGGGAGCTGTTTTTT
cdr3_aa: CAIRAAGELFF

d_call: TRBD2
v_call: TRBV29-1
j_call: TRBJ2-1
clone_size: -
cdr3_nt: TGCAGCGTTGATGGCGGGAGCTACAATGAGCAGTTCTTC
cdr3_aa: CSVDGGSYNEQFF

d_call: -
v_call: TRBV25-1
j_call: TRBJ2-5
clone_size: -
cdr3_nt: TGTGCCAGCACCGCGGACCGGGGGTACCAAGAGACCCAGTACTTC
cdr3_aa: CASTADRGYQETQYF

d_call: TRBD2
v_call: TRBV20-1
j_call: TRBJ2-4
clone_size: -
cdr3_nt: TGCAGTGCCGGGAGGTTAGCCAAAAACATTCAGTACTTC
cdr3_aa: CSAGRLAKNIQYF

d_call: -
v_call: TRBV3-1
j_call: TRBJ1-1
clone_size: -
cdr3_nt: TGTGCCAGCAGCCAAGACAGGCGACAAGCTTTCTTT
cdr3_aa: CASSQDRRQAFF

d_call: -
v_call: TRBV27
j_call: TRBJ1-1
clone_size: -
cdr3_nt: TGTGCCACAGGGAGGGGGATTTTGAACACTGAAGCTTTCTTT
cdr3_aa: CATGRGILNTEAFF

d_call: -
v_call: TRBV20-1
j_call: TRBJ2-1
clone_size: -
cdr3_nt: TGCAGTGCTAGGAGGGAGTACAGCCCTTATGATGAGCAGTTCTTC
cdr3_aa: CSARREYSPYDEQFF

d_call: -
v_call: TRBV29-1
j_call: TRBJ2-1
clone_size: once
cdr3_nt: TGCAGCGTTGGAGGGACGGGTAGCTACAATGAGCAGTTCTTC
cdr3_aa: CSVGGTGSYNEQFF

d_call: -
v_call: TRBV28
j_call: TRBJ1-1
clone_size: -
cdr3_nt: TGTGCCAGCAGTTGGGTGAACACTGAAGCTTTCTTT
cdr3_aa: CASSWVNTEAFF

d_call: -
v_call: TRBV6-1
j_call: TRBJ1-5
clone_size: -
cdr3_nt: TGTGCCAGCAGTGAAGGAGGGCAGGGTGGGAATCAGCCCCAGCATTTT
cdr3_aa: CASSEGGQGGNQPQHF

d_call: -
v_call: TRBV2
j_call: TRBJ2-2
clone_size: -
cdr3_nt: TGTGCCAGCAGTGAGGCCGGGGAGCTGTTTTTT
cdr3_aa: CASSEAGELFF

d_call: -
v_call: TRBV7-3
j_call: TRBJ2-5
clone_size: -
cdr3_nt: TGTGCCAGCAGCGTATCCGGGACTCTGGGGGAGACCCAGTACTTC
cdr3_aa: CASSVSGTLGETQYF

d_call: -
v_call: TRBV13
j_call: TRBJ2-1
clone_size: -
cdr3_nt: TGTGCCAGCAGCCGGGGGAGAGGGATGAATGAGCAGTTCTTC
cdr3_aa: CASSRGRGMNEQFF

d_call: TRBD2
v_call: TRBV19
j_call: TRBJ2-3
clone_size: -
cdr3_nt: TGTGCCAGTAGTACCGGGACTAGCGGGAGGGCCTTAGATACGCAGTATTTT
cdr3_aa: CASSTGTSGRALDTQYF

d_call: TRBD2
v_call: TRBV24-1
j_call: TRBJ2-2
clone_size: -
cdr3_nt: TGTGCCACCCAGGGACTAGCGGGAGGTCTCACCGGGGAGCTGTTTTTT
cdr3_aa: CATQGLAGGLTGELFF

d_call: -
v_call: TRBV5-4
j_call: TRBJ2-3
clone_size: -
cdr3_nt: TGTGCCAGCAGCTTCGGGGGAATCACAGATACGCAGTATTTT
cdr3_aa: CASSFGGITDTQYF

d_call: TRBD2
v_call: TRBV28
j_call: TRBJ2-1
clone_size: -
cdr3_nt: TGTGCCAGCAATGGCCAGCGGGAGATAAATGAGCAGTTCTTC
cdr3_aa: CASNGQREINEQFF